This entry features one TCR beta chain sequence. Repertoires were generated with immunoSEQ multiplex PCR, while TCRdb's copy carries only in-frame clones and drops some. The sample lists 170,000 or so clones, 90% to 95% occurring once. The data are from a study of control samples from healthy donors and cancer patients. V was clipped by 5 bases and J by 2 bases; unmatched bases: 7. Germline CDR1 SGHVS, CDR2 FQNEAQ. This CDR3 spans 16 amino acids. The receptor comes from a man aged 18 to 35 in good health. The chain employs TRBV7-8 and TRBJ1-5, with 9 bases aligning to TRBD1. The sample was blood. The CDR3: CASSLFGDRGNQPQHF. The CDR3 DNA follows: TGTGCCAGCAGCCTATTTGGGGACAGGGGCAATCAGCCCCAGCATTTT.